The clone carrying this T cell receptor (beta chain) was seen a handful of times. The antigen is not known. This sample is part of a study of blood T cell dynamics during melanoma immunotherapy. Study summary: Standard first-line treatment here was pembrolizumab or nivolumab plus ipilimumab in metastatic melanoma. Whole-study results and caveats: The study could not tell melanoma-specific clones from general immune activation.

Time point specified: week 3, after first cycle of checkpoint inhibitor. Sampling occurred pretreatment (T0) and at week 3 (W3), after cycle one of checkpoint blockade. Patients with prior systemic cancer treatment, concomitant immunosuppressants, or other active malignancies were excluded. CDR3 length equals 13 residues. Trimming cost V 6 bases and J 4 bases; bases outside gene matches: 2. In germline, CDR1 is LNHDA, CDR2 SQIVND (reference sequence). Some clones are missing from TCRdb's copy, which holds only in-frame ones; the method was immunoSEQ multiplex PCR. This table holds 10,000 to 13,000 clones, around 87% found once.

V usage is TRBV19 and J usage is TRBJ1-3, with 8 positions matching TRBD1. This specimen was blood, taken from a patient treated with checkpoint blockade. The TCR comes from a human donor with melanoma. DNA for the CDR3: TGTGCCAGTAGCAGGGGGCAAGGAAACACCATATATTTT. This encodes CASSRGQGNTIYF.